This is a list of T cell receptor beta chains from one sample in a study of OX40 agonist ivuxolimab in advanced cancers. Data came from immunoSEQ multiplex PCR; TCRdb stores just in-frame clones and leaves some out. The sample has more than 45,000 clones; 85% to 90% are singletons. The sample consisted of CD4+ or CD8+ T cells sorted from blood, taken in a trial of the OX40 agonist ivuxolimab. The receptors come from an adult with an advanced solid tumor such as melanoma, head and neck, liver or kidney cancer. Both conserved end residues are part of each CDR3. Fields, in order: CDR3 DNA, CDR3 protein, D gene, J gene, clone size, V gene, CDR3 length. A D gene is named only where the DNA matches it firmly. Size tells how often a clone was seen (once, few, many) or the class of an expanded clone, and some rows leave it out.

cdr3_nt: TGTGCCAGTAGTATAGAAGGTTACGGGGGAATGAACACTGAAGCTTTCTTT
cdr3_aa: CASSIEGYGGMNTEAFF
d_call: .
j_call: TRBJ1-1
clone_size: .
v_call: TRBV19
cdr3_length: 17

cdr3_nt: TGTGCCAGCAGTTTTGGCCTTAGGCCAGATACGCAGTATTTT
cdr3_aa: CASSFGLRPDTQYF
d_call: .
j_call: TRBJ2-3
clone_size: .
v_call: TRBV27
cdr3_length: 14

cdr3_nt: TGTGCCAGTACCCCGGGCAGGGGGAACGAGCAGTACTTC
cdr3_aa: CASTPGRGNEQYF
d_call: TRBD1
j_call: TRBJ2-7
clone_size: .
v_call: TRBV19
cdr3_length: 13

cdr3_nt: TGTGCCAGTAGCTGGGGACAGGGGGATGAGCAGTTCTTC
cdr3_aa: CASSWGQGDEQFF
d_call: TRBD1
j_call: TRBJ2-1
clone_size: .
v_call: TRBV19
cdr3_length: 13

cdr3_nt: TGTGCCAGCAGTTTAATACCGACAGGGGGAAACACAGATACGCAGTATTTT
cdr3_aa: CASSLIPTGGNTDTQYF
d_call: TRBD1
j_call: TRBJ2-3
clone_size: .
v_call: TRBV27
cdr3_length: 17

cdr3_nt: TGTGCCAGCAGTTTATCTCTAGTTGGGACAGGGAGCTACGAGCAGTACTTC
cdr3_aa: CASSLSLVGTGSYEQYF
d_call: TRBD1
j_call: TRBJ2-7
clone_size: .
v_call: TRBV27
cdr3_length: 17

cdr3_nt: TGTGCCTGGAGTGTACCGACAGGGTATCATCAGCCCCAGCATTTT
cdr3_aa: CAWSVPTGYHQPQHF
d_call: TRBD1
j_call: TRBJ1-5
clone_size: .
v_call: TRBV30
cdr3_length: 15

cdr3_nt: TGCAGCGTCTATGAGAACACTGAAGCTTTCTTT
cdr3_aa: CSVYENTEAFF
d_call: .
j_call: TRBJ1-1
clone_size: many
v_call: TRBV29-1
cdr3_length: 11

cdr3_nt: TGTGCCAGCAGTTTTAACACCGGGGAGCTGTTTTTT
cdr3_aa: CASSFNTGELFF
d_call: .
j_call: TRBJ2-2
clone_size: once
v_call: TRBV27
cdr3_length: 12

cdr3_nt: TGTGCCAGCAGCTCGCGGGGGGGCGTCCACAATGAGCAGTTCTTC
cdr3_aa: CASSSRGGVHNEQFF
d_call: TRBD2
j_call: TRBJ2-1
clone_size: .
v_call: TRBV7-2
cdr3_length: 15

cdr3_nt: TGTGCCAGCAGTTTATATGGACAGGGAGGGACGGAGACCCAGTACTTC
cdr3_aa: CASSLYGQGGTETQYF
d_call: .
j_call: TRBJ2-5
clone_size: .
v_call: TRBV28
cdr3_length: 16

cdr3_nt: TGTGCCAGTAGTCTAACAGGGGGCTACGAGCAGTACTTC
cdr3_aa: CASSLTGGYEQYF
d_call: TRBD1
j_call: TRBJ2-7
clone_size: .
v_call: TRBV19
cdr3_length: 13

cdr3_nt: TGCGCCAGCAGTCACGGACTAGCGGTCTACGAGCAGTACTTC
cdr3_aa: CASSHGLAVYEQYF
d_call: TRBD2
j_call: TRBJ2-7
clone_size: .
v_call: TRBV5-1
cdr3_length: 14